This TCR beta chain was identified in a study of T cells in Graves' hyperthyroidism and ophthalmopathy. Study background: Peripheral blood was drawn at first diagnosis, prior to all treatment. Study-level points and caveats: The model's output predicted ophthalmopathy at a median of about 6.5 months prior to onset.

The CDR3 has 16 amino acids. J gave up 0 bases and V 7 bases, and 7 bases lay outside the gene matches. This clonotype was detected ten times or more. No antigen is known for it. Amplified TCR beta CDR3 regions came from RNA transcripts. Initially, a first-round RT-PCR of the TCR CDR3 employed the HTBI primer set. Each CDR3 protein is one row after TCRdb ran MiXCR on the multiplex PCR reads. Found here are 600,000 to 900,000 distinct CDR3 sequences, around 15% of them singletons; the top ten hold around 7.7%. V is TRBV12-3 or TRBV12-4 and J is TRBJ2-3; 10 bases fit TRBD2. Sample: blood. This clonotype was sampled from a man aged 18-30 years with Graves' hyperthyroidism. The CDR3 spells CASNTPSGSSTDTQYF. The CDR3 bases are TGTGCCAGCAACACCCCTAGCGGGAGTAGCACAGATACGCAGTATTTT.